This T cell receptor beta chain was sequenced in a study of shared clonotypes between healthy human individuals. Germline CDR1 reads MNHNS; CDR2 reads SASEGT. The CDR3 spans 13 residues. Points from the study as a whole: Blood was the only sampled material, and tissue repertoires likely differ.

To note about this clone: Its target is not known. Germline is not matched at one junction end, which may reflect a read error.

The authors distributed each subset's genomic DNA evenly over several immunoSEQ plates. It was on ten immunoSEQ deep assay plates that unsorted PBMC DNA was sequenced. The protocol was immunoSEQ multiplex PCR, while the TCRdb copy is restricted to in-frame clones and leaves out a portion. This table has about 480,000 clones, about three quarters appearing once. Every donor, a Caucasian adult, lived in Nashville, Tennessee. The clonotype comes from a woman aged 40 to 50 in good health. Some clones in this sample may be carry-over from other donors' samples. The chain recombines TRBV6-1 with TRBJ1-2; D is undetermined. The sequenced sample consisted of PBMCs. This chain's CDR3 is CASSEVSHYGYTF. The CDR3 DNA is TGTGCCAGCAGCGAAGTGTCTCACTATGGCTACACCTTC.